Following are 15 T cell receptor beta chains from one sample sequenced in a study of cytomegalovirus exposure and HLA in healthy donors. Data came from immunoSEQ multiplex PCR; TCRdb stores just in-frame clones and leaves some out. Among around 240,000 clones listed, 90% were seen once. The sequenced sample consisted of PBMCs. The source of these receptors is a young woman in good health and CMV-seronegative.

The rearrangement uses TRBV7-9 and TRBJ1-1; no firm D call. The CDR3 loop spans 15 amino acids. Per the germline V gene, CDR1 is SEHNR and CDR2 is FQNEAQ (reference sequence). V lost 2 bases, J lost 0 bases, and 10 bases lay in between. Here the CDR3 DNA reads TGTGCCAGCAGCTTATTGGAGGGTATGAACACTGAAGCTTTCTTT. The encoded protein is CASSLLEGMNTEAFF.

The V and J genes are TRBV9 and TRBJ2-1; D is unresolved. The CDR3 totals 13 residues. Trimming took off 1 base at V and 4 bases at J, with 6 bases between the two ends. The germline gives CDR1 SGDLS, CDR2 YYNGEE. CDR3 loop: CASSVPGYNEQFF. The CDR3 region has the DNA TGTGCCAGCAGCGTACCAGGATACAATGAGCAGTTCTTC.

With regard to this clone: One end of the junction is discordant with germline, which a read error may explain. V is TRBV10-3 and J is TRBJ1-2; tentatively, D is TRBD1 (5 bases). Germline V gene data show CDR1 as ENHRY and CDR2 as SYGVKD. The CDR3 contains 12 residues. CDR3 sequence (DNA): TGTGCCTTCAGGGACTTGGGCTATGGCTACACCTTC. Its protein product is CAFRDLGYGYTF.

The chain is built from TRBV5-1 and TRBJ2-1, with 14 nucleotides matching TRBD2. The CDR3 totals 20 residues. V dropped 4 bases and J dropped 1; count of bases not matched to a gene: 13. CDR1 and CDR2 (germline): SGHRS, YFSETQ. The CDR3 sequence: CASSPWTSGGYMGSYNEQFF. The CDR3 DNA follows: TGCGCCAGCAGCCCGTGGACTAGCGGGGGGTATATGGGGTCCTACAATGAGCAGTTCTTC.

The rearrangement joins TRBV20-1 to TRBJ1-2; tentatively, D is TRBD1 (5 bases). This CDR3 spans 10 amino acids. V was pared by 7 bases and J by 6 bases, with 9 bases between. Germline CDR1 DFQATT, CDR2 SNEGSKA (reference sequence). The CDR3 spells CSGRANGYTF. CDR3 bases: TGCAGTGGCAGGGCCAATGGCTACACCTTC.

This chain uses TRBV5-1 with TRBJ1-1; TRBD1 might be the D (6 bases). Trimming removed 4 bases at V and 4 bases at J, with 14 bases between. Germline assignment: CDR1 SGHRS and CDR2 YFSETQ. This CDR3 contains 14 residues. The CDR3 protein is CASSQGMAGTEAFF. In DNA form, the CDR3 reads TGCGCCAGCAGCCAGGGGATGGCGGGCACTGAAGCTTTCTTT. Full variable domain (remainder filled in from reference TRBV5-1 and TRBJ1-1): KAGVTQTPRYLIKTRGQQVTLSCSPISGHRSVSWYQQTPGQGLQFLFEYFSETQRNKGNFPGRFSGRQFSNSRSEMNVSTLELGDSALYLCASSQGMAGTEAFFGQGTRLTVV.

As DNA, the CDR3 is TGTGCCAGCAGCTTAGCACCCTATGAAGCTTTCTTT. Translation: CASSLAPYEAFF. This chain uses TRBV11-1 with TRBJ1-1, with D unresolved. Germline V gives CDR1 SGHAT, CDR2 FQDESV (reference sequence). The CDR3 is 12 residues long. Trimming stripped 0 bases from V and 7 bases from J, with 6 bases between. The full variable domain, with the rest looked up from reference TRBV11-1 and TRBJ1-1, is EAEVAQSPRYKITEKSQAVAFWCDPISGHATLYWYRQILGQGPELLVQFQDESVVDDSQLPKDRFSAERLKGVDSTLKIQPAELGDSAMYLCASSLAPYEAFFGQGTRLTVV.

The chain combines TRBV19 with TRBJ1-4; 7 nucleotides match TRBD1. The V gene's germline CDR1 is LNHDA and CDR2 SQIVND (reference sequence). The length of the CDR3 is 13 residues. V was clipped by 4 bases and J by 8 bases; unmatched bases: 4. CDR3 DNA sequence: TGTGCCAGTAGTAACAGGGGCGGCGAAAAACTGTTTTTT. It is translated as CASSNRGGEKLFF.

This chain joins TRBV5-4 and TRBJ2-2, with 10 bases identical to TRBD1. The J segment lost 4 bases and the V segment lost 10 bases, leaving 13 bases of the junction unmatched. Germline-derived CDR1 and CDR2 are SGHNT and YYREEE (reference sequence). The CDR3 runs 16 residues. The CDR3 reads CAYLSDRGLTTGELFF. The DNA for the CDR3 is TGTGCCTATCTTTCCGACAGGGGGCTGACCACCGGGGAGCTGTTTTTT.

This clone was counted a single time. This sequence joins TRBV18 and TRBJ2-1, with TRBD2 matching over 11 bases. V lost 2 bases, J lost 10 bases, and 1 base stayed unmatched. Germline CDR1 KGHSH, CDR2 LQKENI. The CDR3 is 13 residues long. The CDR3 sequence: CASSPVAGGEQFF. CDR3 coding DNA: TGTGCCAGCTCACCAGTAGCGGGGGGGGAGCAGTTCTTC.

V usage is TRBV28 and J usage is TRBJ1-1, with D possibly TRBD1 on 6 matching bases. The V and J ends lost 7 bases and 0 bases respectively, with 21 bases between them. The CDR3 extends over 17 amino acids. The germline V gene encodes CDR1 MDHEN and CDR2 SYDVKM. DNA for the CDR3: TGTGCCAGCATAGTTGGGGGCGTGCAAATCTTGAACACTGAAGCTTTCTTT. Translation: CASIVGGVQILNTEAFF.

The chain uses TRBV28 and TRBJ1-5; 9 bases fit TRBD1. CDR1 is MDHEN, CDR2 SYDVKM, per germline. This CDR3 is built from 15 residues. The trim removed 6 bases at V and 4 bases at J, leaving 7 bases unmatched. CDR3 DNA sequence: TGTGCCAGCAGCACAGGGGGCAGACTAAATCAGCCCCAGCATTTT. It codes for CASSTGGRLNQPQHF.

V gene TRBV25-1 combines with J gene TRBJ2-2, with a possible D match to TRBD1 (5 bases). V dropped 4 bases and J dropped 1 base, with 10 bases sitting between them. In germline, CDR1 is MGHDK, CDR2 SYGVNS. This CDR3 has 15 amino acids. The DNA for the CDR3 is TGTGCCAGCAGTGGTGGGGCTAAGAACACCGGGGAGCTGTTTTTT. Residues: CASSGGAKNTGELFF.

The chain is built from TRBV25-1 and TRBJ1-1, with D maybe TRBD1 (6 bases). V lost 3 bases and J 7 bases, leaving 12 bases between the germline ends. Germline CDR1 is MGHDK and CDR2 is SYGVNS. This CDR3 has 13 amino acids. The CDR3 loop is CASSDPPRGEAFF. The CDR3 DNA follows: TGTGCCAGCAGTGACCCTCCCAGGGGTGAAGCTTTCTTT.

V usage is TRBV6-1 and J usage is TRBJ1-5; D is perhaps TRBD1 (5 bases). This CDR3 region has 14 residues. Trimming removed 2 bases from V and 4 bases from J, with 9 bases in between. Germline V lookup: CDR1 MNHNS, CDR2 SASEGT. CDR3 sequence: CASSEWGVNQPQHF. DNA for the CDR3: TGTGCCAGCAGTGAATGGGGCGTTAATCAGCCCCAGCATTTT.